A selection of T cell receptor beta chains follows, all from one sample in a study of CD8+CD57+ T cells in acquired aplastic anemia. TCRdb redid the calling of the reads with MiXCR, one entry per CDR3 protein. The sample gives some 220,000 distinct CDR3 sequences, 34% of which show up once; 1.1% is in the top ten. Sequencing input: sorted CD4+, CD8+, or CD8+CD57+ T cells (not recorded which) from PBMCs. These receptors all come from a human donor in good health, serving as a control. Both conserved end residues are part of each CDR3.

J: TRBJ2-1; V: TRBV11-3; CDR3: CASSLVRDREGNEQFF
J: TRBJ1-5; V: TRBV3-1; CDR3: CASSQEVGQPQHF
J: TRBJ2-5; V: TRBV7-2; CDR3: CASSLWTGSKETQYF
J: TRBJ2-1; V: TRBV5-1; CDR3: CASSLRRQGRIERNNEQFF
J: TRBJ2-3; V: TRBV20-1; CDR3: CSARVAGGTDTQYF
J: TRBJ1-4; V: TRBV2; CDR3: CASSFETDEKLFF
J: TRBJ2-2; V: TRBV7-9; CDR3: CASSSDTGELFF
J: TRBJ2-1; V: TRBV7-6; CDR3: CAGSLRLAGSLHEQFF
J: TRBJ2-1; V: TRBV7-9; CDR3: CASINRGDEQFF
J: TRBJ2-7; V: TRBV5-5; CDR3: CASSLVGQDLSYEQYF
J: TRBJ2-7; V: TRBV2; CDR3: CASSGGPQQYF
J: TRBJ2-7; V: TRBV11-1; CDR3: CASSFSGGYYEQYF
J: TRBJ2-4; V: TRBV11-1; CDR3: CASSSEDKDVAKNIQYF
J: TRBJ1-2; V: TRBV3-1; CDR3: CASSQHGTDGYTF
J: TRBJ2-7; V: TRBV19; CDR3: CASSIEGREQYF
J: TRBJ1-1; V: TRBV2; CDR3: CASSENRGANTEAFF
J: TRBJ2-7; V: TRBV12-3/TRBV12-4; CDR3: CASSADRGPQYF
J: TRBJ2-7; V: TRBV6-5; CDR3: CASSYSAGGAYEQYF
J: TRBJ2-5; V: TRBV20-1; CDR3: CSAGLGGRDQETQYF
J: TRBJ1-1; V: TRBV6-1; CDR3: CASSELVRNTEAFF
J: TRBJ1-6; V: TRBV7-6; CDR3: CAGSLTTESYNSPLHF
J: TRBJ2-5; V: TRBV10-3; CDR3: CAISESGGETQYF
J: TRBJ2-1; V: TRBV4-2; CDR3: CASSQGRGPEQFF
J: TRBJ2-5; V: TRBV5-1; CDR3: CASRVLGTKEETQYF
J: TRBJ2-7; V: TRBV2; CDR3: CASSSTGTSVNEQYF
J: TRBJ2-3; V: TRBV9; CDR3: CASTRGDTQYF
J: TRBJ2-7; V: TRBV20-1; CDR3: CSAPDKYEQYF
J: TRBJ2-3; V: TRBV6-5; CDR3: CASSLGLAVDTQYF
J: TRBJ1-1; V: TRBV10-2; CDR3: CASRDPGIPEAFF
J: TRBJ2-4; V: TRBV5-1; CDR3: CASSLGRTSGGALGIQYF
J: TRBJ1-1; V: TRBV11-3; CDR3: CASSVIGQKNTEAFF
J: TRBJ2-1; V: TRBV19; CDR3: CASSTGLAGVVRLRSYNEQFF
J: TRBJ2-3; V: TRBV11-1; CDR3: CASSWGTALGTDTQYF
J: TRBJ2-2; V: TRBV14; CDR3: CASSPQALKWTGELFF
J: TRBJ2-3; V: TRBV29-1; CDR3: CSADRGADTQYF
J: TRBJ2-3; V: TRBV10-1; CDR3: CASSDPGLGLWSTDTQYF
J: TRBJ1-5; V: TRBV15; CDR3: CATSGSLDRVGQPQHF